This TCR beta chain was recovered during a study of blood T cell repertoires in COVID-19. About the study: The cDNA or gDNA used as material had been derived from T cells, B-cell-depleted T cells, or PBMCs.

Trimming removed 6 bases from V and 4 bases from J; junction bases left unmatched: 16. The germline CDR1 and CDR2 sequences are MDHEN and SYDVKM. This CDR3 contains 19 residues. This clone was seen once. As originally analysed: Estimates of nucleated cell counts were drawn from the amplification of reference gene primers. Only in-frame clones appear in the TCRdb table, and some are missing; sequencing was by immunoSEQ multiplex PCR. V and J calls and clone size are those listed in that table; D and trimming were worked out from the DNA. The repertoire consists of tens of thousands of clones, with 80% to 90% occurring once and the leading ten covering approximately 6.5%.

The sequence was collected from a human donor in a cohort sampled during active COVID-19. The chain has TRBV28 and TRBJ2-6, with 9 bases aligning to TRBD2. Sequencing was done on a sample of peripheral blood. CDR3 nucleotides: TGTGCCAGCAGCCCTCAACTAGGCGGGAGGGCCCTGGGGGCCAACGTCCTGACTTTC. Translated: CASSPQLGGRALGANVLTF.